This entry is about one TCR beta chain. The antigen remains unidentified. The sample is drawn from a study of cytomegalovirus exposure and HLA in healthy donors. Across the whole study: According to later analysis, the same platform produced the 120 validation and under 700 first-cohort repertoires.

Study results and caveats: Roughly 170 TCR beta chains were listed as cytomegalovirus-associated. The finding came from a later analysis; first-cohort TCR clusters tended to co-occur in the 110 or so validation repertoires.

Donors came from a validation cohort of some 110 subjects, distinct from the first 666-subject cohort. Profiled with immunoSEQ multiplex PCR; TCRdb holds only in-frame clones, not every one. The sample lists 130,000 to 150,000 clones, 75% to 90% occurring once. CDR1 and CDR2 (germline): MNHEY, SMNVEV (reference sequence). The CDR3 length is 16 residues. J gave up 2 bases and V 3 bases, and 4 bases lay outside the gene matches. The TCR comes from a woman aged 18-29 years in good health and CMV-seropositive. The chain links TRBV27 to TRBJ2-5, with 12 positions matching TRBD2. Sequenced sample: PBMCs. The CDR3 spells CASSFPTSGGQETQYF. For the CDR3, the DNA is TGTGCCAGCAGTTTCCCGACTAGCGGGGGTCAAGAGACCCAGTACTTC.